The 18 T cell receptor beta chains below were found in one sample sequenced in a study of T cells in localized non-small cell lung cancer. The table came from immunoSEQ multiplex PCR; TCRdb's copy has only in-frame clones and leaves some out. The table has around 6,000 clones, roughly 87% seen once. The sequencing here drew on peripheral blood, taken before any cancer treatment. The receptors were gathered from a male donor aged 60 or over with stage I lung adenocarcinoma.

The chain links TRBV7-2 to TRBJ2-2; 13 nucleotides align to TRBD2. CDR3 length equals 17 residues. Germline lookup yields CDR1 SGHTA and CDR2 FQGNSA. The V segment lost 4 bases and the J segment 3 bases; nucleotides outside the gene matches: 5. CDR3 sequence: CASSSGLAGAYTGELFF. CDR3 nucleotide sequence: TGTGCCAGCAGCTCCGGACTAGCGGGGGCCTACACCGGGGAGCTGTTTTTT.

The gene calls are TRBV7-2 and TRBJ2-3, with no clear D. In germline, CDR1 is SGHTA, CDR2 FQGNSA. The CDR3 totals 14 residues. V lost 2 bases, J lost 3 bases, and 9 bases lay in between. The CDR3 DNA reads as TGTGCCAGCAGCTTAATGCCTGCGACAGATACGCAGTATTTT. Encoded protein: CASSLMPATDTQYF.

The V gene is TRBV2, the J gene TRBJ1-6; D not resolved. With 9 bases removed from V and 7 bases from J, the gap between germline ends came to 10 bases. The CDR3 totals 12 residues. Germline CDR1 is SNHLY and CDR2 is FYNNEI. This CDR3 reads CASQTGNSPLHF. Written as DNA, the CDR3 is TGTGCCAGTCAGACGGGAAATTCACCCCTCCACTTT.

CDR3 sequence reads: CASSPRTGDVHTQYF. The CDR3 DNA is TGTGCCAGCAGCCCCCGGACAGGGGACGTCCATACGCAGTATTTT. The V call is TRBV7-9, the J call TRBJ2-3; 9 bases fit TRBD1. V dropped 5 bases and J dropped 7; count of bases not matched to a gene: 10. Germline CDR1 is SEHNR and CDR2 is FQNEAQ (reference sequence). The CDR3 has 15 residues.

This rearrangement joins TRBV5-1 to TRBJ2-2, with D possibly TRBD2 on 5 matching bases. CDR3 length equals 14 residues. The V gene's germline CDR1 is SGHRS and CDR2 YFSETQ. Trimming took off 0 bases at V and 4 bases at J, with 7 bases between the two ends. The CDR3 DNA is TGCGCCAGCAGCTTGGGGACTGGCACCGGGGAGCTGTTTTTT. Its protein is CASSLGTGTGELFF.

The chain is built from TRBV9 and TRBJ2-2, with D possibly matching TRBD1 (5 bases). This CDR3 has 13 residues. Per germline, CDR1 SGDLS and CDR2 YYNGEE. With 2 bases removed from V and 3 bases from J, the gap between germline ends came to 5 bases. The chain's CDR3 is CASSVTDTGELFF. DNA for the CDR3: TGTGCCAGCAGCGTGACAGACACCGGGGAGCTGTTTTTT.

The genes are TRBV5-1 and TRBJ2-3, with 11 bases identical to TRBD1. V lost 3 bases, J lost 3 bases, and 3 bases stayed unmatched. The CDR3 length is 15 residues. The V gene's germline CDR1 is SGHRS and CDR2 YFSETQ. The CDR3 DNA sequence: TGCGCCAGCAGCTGGGGACAGGGGGGGACAGATACGCAGTATTTT. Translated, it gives CASSWGQGGTDTQYF.

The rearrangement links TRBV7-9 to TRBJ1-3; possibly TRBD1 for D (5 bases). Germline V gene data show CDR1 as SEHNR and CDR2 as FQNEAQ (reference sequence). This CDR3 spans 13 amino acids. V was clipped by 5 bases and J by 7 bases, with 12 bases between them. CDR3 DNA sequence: TGTGCCAGCAGCGGAGGGGTAAAGAACACCATATATTTT. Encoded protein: CASSGGVKNTIYF.

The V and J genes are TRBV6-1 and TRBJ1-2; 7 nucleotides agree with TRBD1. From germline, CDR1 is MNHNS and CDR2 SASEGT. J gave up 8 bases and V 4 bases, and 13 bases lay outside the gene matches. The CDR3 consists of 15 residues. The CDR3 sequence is CASSVDRGPQGGYTF. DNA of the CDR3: TGTGCCAGCAGTGTTGATAGGGGGCCCCAAGGGGGCTACACCTTC.

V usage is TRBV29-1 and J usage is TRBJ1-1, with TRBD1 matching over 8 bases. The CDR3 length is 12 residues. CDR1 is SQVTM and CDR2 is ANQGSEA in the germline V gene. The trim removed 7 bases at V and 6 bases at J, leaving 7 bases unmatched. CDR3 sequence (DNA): TGCAGCGGAGACAGGGGAACCGCTGAAGCTTTCTTT. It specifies CSGDRGTAEAFF.

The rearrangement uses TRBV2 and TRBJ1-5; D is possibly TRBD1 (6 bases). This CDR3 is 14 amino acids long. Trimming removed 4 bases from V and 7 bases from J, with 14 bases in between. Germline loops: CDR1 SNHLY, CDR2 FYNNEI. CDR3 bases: TGTGCCAGCAGTGTGGAGGGGGAGAGACAGCCCCAGCATTTT. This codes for CASSVEGERQPQHF.

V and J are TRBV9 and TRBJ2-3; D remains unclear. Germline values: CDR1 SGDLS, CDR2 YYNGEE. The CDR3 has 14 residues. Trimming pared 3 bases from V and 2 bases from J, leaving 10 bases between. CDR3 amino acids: CASSGGENTDTQYF. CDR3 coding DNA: TGTGCCAGCAGCGGAGGAGAAAACACAGATACGCAGTATTTT.

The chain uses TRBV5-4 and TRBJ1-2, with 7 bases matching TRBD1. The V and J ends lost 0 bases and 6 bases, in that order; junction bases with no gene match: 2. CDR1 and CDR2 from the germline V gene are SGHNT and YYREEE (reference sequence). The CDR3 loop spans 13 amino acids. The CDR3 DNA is TGTGCCAGCAGCTTGGCAGGGGGGAATGGCTACACCTTC. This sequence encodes CASSLAGGNGYTF.

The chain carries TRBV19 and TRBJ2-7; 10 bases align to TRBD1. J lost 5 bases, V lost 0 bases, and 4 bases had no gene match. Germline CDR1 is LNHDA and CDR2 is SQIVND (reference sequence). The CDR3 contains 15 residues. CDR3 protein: CASSIEGQGYNEQYF. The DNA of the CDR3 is TGTGCCAGTAGTATAGAGGGACAGGGGTACAACGAGCAGTACTTC.

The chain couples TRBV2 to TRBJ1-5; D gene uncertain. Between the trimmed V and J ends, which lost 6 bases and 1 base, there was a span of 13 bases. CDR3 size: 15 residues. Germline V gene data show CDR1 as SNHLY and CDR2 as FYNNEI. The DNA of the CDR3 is TGTGCCAGCAGCGAAAACCTGGGAAGCAATCAGCCCCAGCATTTT. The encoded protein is CASSENLGSNQPQHF. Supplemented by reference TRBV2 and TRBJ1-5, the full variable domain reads EPEVTQTPSHQVTQMGQEVILRCVPISNHLYFYWYRQILGQKVEFLVSFYNNEISEKSEIFDDQFSVERPDGSNFTLKIRSTKLEDSAMYFCASSENLGSNQPQHFGDGTRLSIL.

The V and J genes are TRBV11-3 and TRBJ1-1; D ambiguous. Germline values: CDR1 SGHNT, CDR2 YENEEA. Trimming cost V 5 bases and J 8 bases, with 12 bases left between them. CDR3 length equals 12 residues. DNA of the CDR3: TGTGCCAGCAGCCGCTCGCGGGGAGAAGCTTTCTTT. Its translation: CASSRSRGEAFF. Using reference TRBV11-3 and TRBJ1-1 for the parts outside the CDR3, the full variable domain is EAGVVQSPRYKIIEKKQPVAFWCNPISGHNTLYWYLQNLGQGPELLIRYENEEAVDDSQLPKDRFSAERLKGVDSTLKIQPAELGDSAVYLCASSRSRGEAFFGQGTRLTVV.

The DNA of the CDR3 is TGTGCCAGCAGTCGCCCTTCGACAGGGCCAAGGCAGTTCTTC. Translating gives CASSRPSTGPRQFF. The chain carries TRBV6-5 and TRBJ2-1; 7 bases map to TRBD1. The CDR3 runs to 14 residues. V gave up 5 bases and J gave up 12 bases; unmatched junction bases: 13. Germline V lookup: CDR1 MNHEY, CDR2 SVGAGI.

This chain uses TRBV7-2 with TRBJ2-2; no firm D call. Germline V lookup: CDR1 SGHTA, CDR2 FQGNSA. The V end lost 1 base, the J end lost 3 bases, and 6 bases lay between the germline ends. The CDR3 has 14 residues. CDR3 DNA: TGTGCCAGCAGCTTAGGAGTCGACACCGGGGAGCTGTTTTTT. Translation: CASSLGVDTGELFF.